The 5 T cell receptor beta chains below all came from one sample that was sequenced in a study of graft-versus-host responses after intestinal transplantation. For these TCRs, the target antigens are not known. This table comes from immunoSEQ multiplex PCR, and its TCRdb copy is limited to in-frame clones, with some not included. The table has tens of thousands of clones, roughly 91% seen once; the top ten hold 0.45% to 0.6%. The starting material was unstimulated CD8+ T cells sorted from spleen or lymph node cells, obtained before intestinal transplant. These TCRs come from a human donor who received an intestinal transplant.

The chain has TRBV28 and TRBJ1-6; the match to TRBD1 covers 10 bases. V shed 4 bases and J 7 bases; nucleotides not matched to a gene: 4. CDR3 size: 15 residues. CDR1 is MDHEN and CDR2 is SYDVKM in the germline V gene. CDR3 in DNA: TGTGCCAGCAGTTCCCTGACAGGGGGCAATTCACCCCTCCACTTT. Its translation is CASSSLTGGNSPLHF.

CDR3 protein: CASSVESNQPQHF. Written as DNA, the CDR3 is TGTGCCAGCAGCGTTGAGAGCAATCAGCCCCAGCATTTT. The chain carries TRBV9 and TRBJ1-5; no definite D call. V shed 2 bases and J shed 1 base, with 4 bases lying between them. The CDR3 totals 13 residues. The germline CDR1 and CDR2 sequences are SGDLS and YYNGEE.

V usage is TRBV6-4 and J usage is TRBJ2-1; tentatively, D is TRBD1 (6 bases). With 0 bases removed from V and 8 bases from J, the gap between germline ends came to 17 bases. CDR1 is MRHNA, CDR2 SNTAGT, per germline. This CDR3 comprises 16 residues. The CDR3 nucleotides are TGTGCCAGCAGTGACTCAGGGGGTGGAGGTGGGGATGAGCAGTTCTTC. This codes for CASSDSGGGGGDEQFF.

This clone showed up just once. The chain uses TRBV11-2 and TRBJ1-3; D gene unclear. The CDR3 covers 15 residues. Germline lookup yields CDR1 SGHAT and CDR2 FQNNGV. Trimming took off 5 bases at V and 4 bases at J, with 15 bases between the two ends. CDR3 DNA: TGTGCCAGCAGCCCACCGAATTGGGCAGGAAACACCATATATTTT. It specifies CASSPPNWAGNTIYF.

V and J are TRBV4-1 and TRBJ2-1, with TRBD2 identical over 11 bases. CDR1 MGHRA and CDR2 YSYEKL come from the germline V gene. CDR3 length: 20 amino acids. J lost 3 bases, V lost 1 base, and 14 bases had no gene match. CDR3 sequence reads: CASSQVPPGLAVQVYNEQFF. The CDR3 DNA sequence: TGCGCCAGCAGCCAAGTTCCCCCGGGACTAGCGGTACAAGTCTACAATGAGCAGTTCTTC.